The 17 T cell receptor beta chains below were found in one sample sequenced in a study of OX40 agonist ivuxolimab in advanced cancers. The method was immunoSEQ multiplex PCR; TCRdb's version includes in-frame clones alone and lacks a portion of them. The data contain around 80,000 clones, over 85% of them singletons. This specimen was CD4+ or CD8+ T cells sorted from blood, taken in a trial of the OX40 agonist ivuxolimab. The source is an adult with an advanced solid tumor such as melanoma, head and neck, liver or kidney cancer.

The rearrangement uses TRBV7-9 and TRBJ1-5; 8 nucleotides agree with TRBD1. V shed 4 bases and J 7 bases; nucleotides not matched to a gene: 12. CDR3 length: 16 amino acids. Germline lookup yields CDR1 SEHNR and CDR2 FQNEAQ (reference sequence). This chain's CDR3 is CASSSGQGGGSQPQHF. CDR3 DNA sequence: TGTGCCAGCAGCTCTGGACAGGGAGGAGGCAGCCAGCCCCAGCATTTT.

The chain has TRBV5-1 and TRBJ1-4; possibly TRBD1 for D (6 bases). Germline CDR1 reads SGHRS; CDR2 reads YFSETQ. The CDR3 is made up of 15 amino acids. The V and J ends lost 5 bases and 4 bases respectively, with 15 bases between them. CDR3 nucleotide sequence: TGCGCCAGCAGATGGTCCGGACAGCTTAATGAAAAACTGTTTTTT. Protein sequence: CASRWSGQLNEKLFF.

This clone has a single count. CDR3 coding DNA: TGTGCCAGCAGAAAACAAGGGCCTGTCGGGGAGCTGTTTTTT. This codes for CASRKQGPVGELFF. The chain links TRBV6-5 to TRBJ2-2; D uncertain. Germline V gives CDR1 MNHEY, CDR2 SVGAGI. The CDR3 has 14 residues. Deletions cut 6 bases from V and 7 bases from J, with 15 bases between.

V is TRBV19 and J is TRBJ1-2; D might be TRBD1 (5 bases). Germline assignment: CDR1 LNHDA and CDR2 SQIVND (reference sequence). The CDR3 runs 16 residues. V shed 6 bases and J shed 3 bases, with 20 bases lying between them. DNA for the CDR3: TGTGCCAGTAGCTCGCTCTGGGGCAGGGAGGACTATGGCTACACCTTC. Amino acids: CASSSLWGREDYGYTF.

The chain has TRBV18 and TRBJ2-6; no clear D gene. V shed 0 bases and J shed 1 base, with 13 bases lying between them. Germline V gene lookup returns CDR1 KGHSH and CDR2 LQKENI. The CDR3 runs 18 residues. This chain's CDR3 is CASSPPRTDVSGANVLTF. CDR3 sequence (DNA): TGTGCCAGCTCACCACCGCGTACAGATGTGTCTGGGGCCAACGTCCTGACTTTC.

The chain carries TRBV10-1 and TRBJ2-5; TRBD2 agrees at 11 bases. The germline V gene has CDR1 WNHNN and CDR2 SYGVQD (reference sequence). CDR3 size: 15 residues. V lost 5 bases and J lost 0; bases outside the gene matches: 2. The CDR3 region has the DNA TGCGCCAGCAGTCCGGGACTAGCGGACCAAGAGACCCAGTACTTC. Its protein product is CASSPGLADQETQYF.

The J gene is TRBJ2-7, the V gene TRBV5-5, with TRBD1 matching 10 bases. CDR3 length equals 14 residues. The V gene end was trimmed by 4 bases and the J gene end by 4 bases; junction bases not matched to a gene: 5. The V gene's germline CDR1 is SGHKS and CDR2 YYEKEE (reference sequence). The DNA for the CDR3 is TGTGCCAGCAGCCAGTGGACAGGGGGATACGAGCAGTACTTC. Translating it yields CASSQWTGGYEQYF.

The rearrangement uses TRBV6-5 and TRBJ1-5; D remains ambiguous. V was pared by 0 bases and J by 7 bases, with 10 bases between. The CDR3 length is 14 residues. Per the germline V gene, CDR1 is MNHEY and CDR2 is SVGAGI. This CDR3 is CASSYSKSGQPQHF. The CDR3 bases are TGTGCCAGCAGTTACTCGAAATCGGGGCAGCCCCAGCATTTT.

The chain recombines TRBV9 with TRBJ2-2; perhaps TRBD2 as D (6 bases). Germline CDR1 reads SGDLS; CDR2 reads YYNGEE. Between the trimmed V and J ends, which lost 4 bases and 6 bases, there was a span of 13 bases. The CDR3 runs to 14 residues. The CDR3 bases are TGTGCCAGCAGCCCACGCGGGGTTTCCGGGGAGCTGTTTTTT. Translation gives CASSPRGVSGELFF.

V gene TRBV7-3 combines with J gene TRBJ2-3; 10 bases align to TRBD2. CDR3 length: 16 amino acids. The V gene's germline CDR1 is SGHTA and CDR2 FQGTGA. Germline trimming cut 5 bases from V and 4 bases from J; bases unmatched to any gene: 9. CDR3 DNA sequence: TGTGCCAGCAGCAAAGGCTTAGCGGGGGGATCAGATACGCAGTATTTT. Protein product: CASSKGLAGGSDTQYF.

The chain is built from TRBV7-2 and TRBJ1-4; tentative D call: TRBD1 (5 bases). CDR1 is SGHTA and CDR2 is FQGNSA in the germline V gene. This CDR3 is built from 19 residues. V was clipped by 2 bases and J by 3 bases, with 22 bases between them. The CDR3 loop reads CASSLLPSGFRSANEKLFF. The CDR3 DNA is TGTGCCAGCAGCTTATTACCTTCAGGGTTCCGGTCAGCTAATGAAAAACTGTTTTTT.

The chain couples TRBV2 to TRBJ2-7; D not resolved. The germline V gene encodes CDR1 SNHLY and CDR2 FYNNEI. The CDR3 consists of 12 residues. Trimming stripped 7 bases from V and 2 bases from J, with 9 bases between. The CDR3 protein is CASKDGPYEQYF. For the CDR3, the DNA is TGTGCCAGCAAGGACGGGCCCTACGAGCAGTACTTC. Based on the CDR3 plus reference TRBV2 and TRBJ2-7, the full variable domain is EPEVTQTPSHQVTQMGQEVILRCVPISNHLYFYWYRQILGQKVEFLVSFYNNEISEKSEIFDDQFSVERPDGSNFTLKIRSTKLEDSAMYFCASKDGPYEQYFGPGTRLTVT.

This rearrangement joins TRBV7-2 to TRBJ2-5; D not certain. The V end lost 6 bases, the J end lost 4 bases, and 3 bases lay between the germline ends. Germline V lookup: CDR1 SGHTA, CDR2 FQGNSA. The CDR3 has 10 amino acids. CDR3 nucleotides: TGTGCCAGCAGTGCAGAGACCCAGTACTTC. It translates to CASSAETQYF.

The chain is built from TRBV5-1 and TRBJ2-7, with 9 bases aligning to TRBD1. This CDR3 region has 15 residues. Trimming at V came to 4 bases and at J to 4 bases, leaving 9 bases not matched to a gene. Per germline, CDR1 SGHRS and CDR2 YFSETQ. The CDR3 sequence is CASSPRTGAGYEQYF. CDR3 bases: TGCGCCAGCAGCCCCCGGACAGGGGCAGGTTACGAGCAGTACTTC.

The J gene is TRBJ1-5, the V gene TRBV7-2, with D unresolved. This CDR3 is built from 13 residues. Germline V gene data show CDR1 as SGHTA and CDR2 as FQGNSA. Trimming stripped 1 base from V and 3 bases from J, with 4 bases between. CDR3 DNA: TGTGCCAGCAGCTTAGACGACAATCAGCCCCAGCATTTT. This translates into CASSLDDNQPQHF. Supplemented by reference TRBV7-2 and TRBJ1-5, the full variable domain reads GAGVSQSPSNKVTEKGKDVELRCDPISGHTALYWYRQSLGQGLEFLIYFQGNSAPDKSGLPSDRFSAERTGGSVSTLTIQRTQQEDSAVYLCASSLDDNQPQHFGDGTRLSIL.

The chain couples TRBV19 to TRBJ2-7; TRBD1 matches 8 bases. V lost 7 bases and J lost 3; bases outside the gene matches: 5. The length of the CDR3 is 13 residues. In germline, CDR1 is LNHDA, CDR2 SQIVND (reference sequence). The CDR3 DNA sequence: TGTGCCAGTAAAGGGACAGGTCTCTACGAGCAGTACTTC. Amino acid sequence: CASKGTGLYEQYF. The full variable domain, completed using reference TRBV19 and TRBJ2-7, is DGGITQSPKYLFRKEGQNVTLSCEQNLNHDAMYWYRQDPGQGLRLIYYSQIVNDFQKGDIAEGYSVSREKKESFPLTVTSAQKNPTAFYLCASKGTGLYEQYFGPGTRLTVT.

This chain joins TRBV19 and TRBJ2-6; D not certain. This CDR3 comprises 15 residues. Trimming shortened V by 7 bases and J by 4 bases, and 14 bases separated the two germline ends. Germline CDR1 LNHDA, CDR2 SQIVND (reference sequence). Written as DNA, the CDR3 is TGTGCCAGTACCCGGCAGCACCCCGGGGCCAACGTCCTGACTTTC. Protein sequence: CASTRQHPGANVLTF.